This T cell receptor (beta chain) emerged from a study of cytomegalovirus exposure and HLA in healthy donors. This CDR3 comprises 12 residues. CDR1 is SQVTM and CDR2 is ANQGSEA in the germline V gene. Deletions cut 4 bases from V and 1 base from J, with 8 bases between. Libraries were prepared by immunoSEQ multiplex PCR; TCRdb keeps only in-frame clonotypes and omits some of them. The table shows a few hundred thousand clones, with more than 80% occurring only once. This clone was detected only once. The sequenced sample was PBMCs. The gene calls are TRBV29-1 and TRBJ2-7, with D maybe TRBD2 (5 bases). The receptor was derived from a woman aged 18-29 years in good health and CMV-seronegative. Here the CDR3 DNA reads TGCAGCGTTGGGGAGACTTCCTACGAGCAGTACTTC. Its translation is CSVGETSYEQYF.